This T cell receptor (beta chain) was identified during a study of shared clonotypes between healthy human individuals. Overall study: Three plates each covered CD4 naive and memory; CD8 naive two, CD8 memory one.

CDR1 is SGHNT and CDR2 is YENEEA in the germline V gene. The germline V and J ends were trimmed by 5 bases and 6 bases, with 17 bases remaining between them. The CDR3 has 14 residues. Each subset's genomic DNA was split evenly across several immunoSEQ plates. TCRdb's copy holds only in-frame clones and misses some; the assay was immunoSEQ multiplex PCR. The sample includes 650,000 to 800,000 clones, approximately 72% of them seen just once. The TCR originated in a woman in her twenties or thirties in good health. The genes are TRBV11-3 and TRBJ2-7, with D maybe TRBD1 (6 bases). The specimen was memory CD4+ T cells sorted from blood. Subset given: CD45RA-negative fraction. CDR3 loop: CASSTQGNPSEQYF. The DNA of the CDR3 is TGTGCCAGCAGCACCCAGGGGAATCCTTCCGAGCAGTACTTC.